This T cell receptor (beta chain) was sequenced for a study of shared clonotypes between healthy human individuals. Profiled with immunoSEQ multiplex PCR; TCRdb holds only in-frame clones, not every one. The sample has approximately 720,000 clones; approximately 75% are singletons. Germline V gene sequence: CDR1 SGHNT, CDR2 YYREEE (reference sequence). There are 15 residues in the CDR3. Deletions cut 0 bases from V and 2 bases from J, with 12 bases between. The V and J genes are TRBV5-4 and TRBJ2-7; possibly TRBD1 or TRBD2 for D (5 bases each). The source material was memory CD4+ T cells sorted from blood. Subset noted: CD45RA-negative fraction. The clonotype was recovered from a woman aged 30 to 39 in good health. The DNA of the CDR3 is TGTGCCAGCAGCTTGGACGGGACCCGGGCCTACGAGCAGTACTTC. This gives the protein CASSLDGTRAYEQYF.